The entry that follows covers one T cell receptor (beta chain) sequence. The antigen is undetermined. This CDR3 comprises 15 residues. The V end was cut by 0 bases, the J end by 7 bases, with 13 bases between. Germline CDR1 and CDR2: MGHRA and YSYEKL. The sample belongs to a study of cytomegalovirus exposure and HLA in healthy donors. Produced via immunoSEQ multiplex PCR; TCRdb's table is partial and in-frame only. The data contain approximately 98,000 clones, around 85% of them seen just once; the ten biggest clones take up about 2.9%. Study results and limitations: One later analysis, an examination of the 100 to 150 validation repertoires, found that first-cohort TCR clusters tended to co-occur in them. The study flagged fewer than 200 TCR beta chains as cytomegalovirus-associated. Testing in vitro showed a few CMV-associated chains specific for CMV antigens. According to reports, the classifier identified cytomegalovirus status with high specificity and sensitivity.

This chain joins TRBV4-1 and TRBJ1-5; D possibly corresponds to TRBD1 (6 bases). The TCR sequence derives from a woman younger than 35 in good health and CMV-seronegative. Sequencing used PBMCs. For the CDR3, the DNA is TGCGCCAGCAGCCAAGATCCTTCAGGGGAGCAGCCCCAGCATTTT. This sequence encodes CASSQDPSGEQPQHF.